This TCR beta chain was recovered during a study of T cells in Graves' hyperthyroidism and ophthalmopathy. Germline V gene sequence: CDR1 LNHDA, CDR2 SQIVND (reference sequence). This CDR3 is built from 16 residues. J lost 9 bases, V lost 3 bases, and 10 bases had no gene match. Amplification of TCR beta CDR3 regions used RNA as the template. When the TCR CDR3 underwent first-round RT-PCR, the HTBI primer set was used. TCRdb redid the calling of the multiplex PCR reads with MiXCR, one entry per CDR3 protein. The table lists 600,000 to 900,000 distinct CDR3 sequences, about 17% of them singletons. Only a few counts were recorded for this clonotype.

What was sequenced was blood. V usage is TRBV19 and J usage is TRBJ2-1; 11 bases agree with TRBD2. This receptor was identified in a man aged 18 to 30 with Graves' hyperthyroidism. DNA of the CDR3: TGTGCCAGTAGTATGGTAGGGACTAGCGGAAGGGGTGAGCAGTTCTTC. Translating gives CASSMVGTSGRGEQFF.